This T cell receptor (beta chain) originates from a study of blood T cell repertoires in COVID-19. As for the study in general: In each case, the material was cDNA or gDNA derived from T cells, B-cell-depleted T cells, or PBMCs.

Original processing notes: Estimation of nucleated cell counts was performed using reference gene primer amplification. Sequencing used immunoSEQ multiplex PCR; TCRdb keeps in-frame clones, though not all of them. The D gene and trimming were derived from the DNA, and the V and J assignments and clone size from that table. Altogether some 130,000 clones are present, roughly 89% being singletons, with the ten largest covering approximately 4.3%. The CDR3 sequence is 14 residues long. The germline V gene has CDR1 SGHKS and CDR2 YYEKEE (reference sequence). V was shortened by 4 bases and J by 0 bases, with 9 bases between the two germline ends. The cohort comprised adults aged roughly 18 to 95 years residing in 20 to 30 US areas. Cohort 3 donors counted as recovered after two negative PCRs, clearance, or resolved symptoms.

This receptor was obtained from a middle-aged man who had recovered from COVID-19. The V call is TRBV5-5, the J call TRBJ2-3, with a weak D call TRBD1 (6 bases). The source material was PBMCs or T cells enriched from blood (not recorded which). CDR3 loop: CASSTDSSTDTQYF. CDR3 sequence (DNA): TGTGCCAGCAGCACGGACAGTAGCACAGATACGCAGTATTTT. The full variable domain, with the rest looked up from reference TRBV5-5 and TRBJ2-3, is DAGVTQSPTHLIKTRGQQVTLRCSPISGHKSVSWYQQVLGQGPQFIFQYYEKEERGRGNFPDRFSARQFPNYSSELNVNALLLGDSALYLCASSTDSSTDTQYFGPGTRLTVL.